This is a list of T cell receptor beta chains from one sample in a study of shared clonotypes between healthy human individuals. TCRdb's copy holds only in-frame clones and misses some; the assay was immunoSEQ multiplex PCR. The data show 1,500,000 or so clones, roughly 96% seen once. The sequenced material came from naive CD4+ T cells sorted from blood. The source of these receptors is a man aged 25-45 years in good health. The conserved cysteine and the conserved F or W are not part of the CDR3 here.

TRBJ2-2 | TRBV9 | ASSVERRTNTGELF
TRBJ2-7 | TRBV28 | ASSLLGAGEQY
TRBJ2-2 | TRBV19 | ASSKLAGGHTGELF
TRBJ2-7 | TRBV4-2 | ASSPKREGLRY
TRBJ2-3 | TRBV5-1 | ASSFAGFTDTQY
TRBJ1-2 | TRBV25-1 | ASSDMGSYT
TRBJ2-3 | TRBV11-2 | ASSLRSLASGSDTQY
TRBJ1-1 | TRBV20-1 | SATDGVGAF
TRBJ1-3 | TRBV4-1 | ASSPTSAGNGNTIY
TRBJ2-1 | TRBV7-9 | ASTLVIGTFSSYNEQF
TRBJ2-3 | TRBV10-3 | AISDQVKRAADTQY
TRBJ2-2 | TRBV18 | ASSPGTSGNGGELF
TRBJ1-1 | TRBV11-2 | ASSLAPRGAF
TRBJ1-2 | TRBV19 | ASTLGGRDGYGYT
TRBJ2-3 | TRBV29-1 | SVGPEGSDTQY